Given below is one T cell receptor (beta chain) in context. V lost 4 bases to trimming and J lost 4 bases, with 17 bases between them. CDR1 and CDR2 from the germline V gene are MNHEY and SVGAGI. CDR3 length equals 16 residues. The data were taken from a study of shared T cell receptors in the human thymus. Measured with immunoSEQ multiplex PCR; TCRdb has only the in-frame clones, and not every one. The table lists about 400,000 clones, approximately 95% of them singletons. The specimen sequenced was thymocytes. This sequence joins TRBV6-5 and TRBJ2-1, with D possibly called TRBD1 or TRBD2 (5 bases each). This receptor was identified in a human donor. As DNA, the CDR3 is TGTGCCAGCAGTTGCACTCCGGGACCCGTGTACAATGAGCAGTTCTTC. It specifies CASSCTPGPVYNEQFF.